These T cell receptor beta chains were read from a single sample in a study of cytomegalovirus exposure and HLA in healthy donors. The data were produced by immunoSEQ multiplex PCR, yet TCRdb's version contains in-frame clones alone and is incomplete. The sample has roughly 170,000 clones, around 80% seen once. Sequencing input: PBMCs. All receptors come from a woman aged 45-59 years in good health and CMV-seropositive. The CDR3 runs from the conserved cysteine through the conserved F or W. The order of the fields is clone size, D gene, J gene, V gene, CDR3 protein, CDR3 DNA. The D gene is left open where the match is weak. Part of the rows lack a size; the others show once, few, many or a class for expanded clones.

NA | NA | TRBJ1-1 | TRBV5-4 | CASSSENTEAFF | TGTGCCAGCAGCTCAGAGAACACTGAAGCTTTCTTT
NA | TRBD2 | TRBJ2-1 | TRBV30 | CAWGLAGNNEQFF | TGTGCCTGGGGGCTAGCGGGGAACAATGAGCAGTTCTTC
NA | TRBD1 | TRBJ2-5 | TRBV19 | CASSLTDRGDGETQYF | TGTGCCAGTAGTCTCACCGACAGGGGAGATGGAGAGACCCAGTACTTC
NA | NA | TRBJ2-5 | TRBV6-1 | CASSRGRDSETQYF | TGTGCCAGCAGCAGGGGCAGAGATTCAGAGACCCAGTACTTC
NA | TRBD1 | TRBJ1-2 | TRBV29-1 | CSVEEIWRQGFSGDYGYTF | TGCAGCGTTGAAGAGATCTGGAGACAGGGGTTCTCCGGCGACTATGGCTACACCTTC
once | TRBD1 | TRBJ2-7 | TRBV19 | CAIPGRGQVYEQYF | TGTGCCATACCCGGAAGGGGGCAAGTATACGAGCAGTACTTC
once | TRBD2 | TRBJ2-5 | TRBV28 | CASSSRLGGGFQETQYF | TGTGCCAGCAGCTCGCGGCTTGGCGGGGGGTTCCAAGAGACCCAGTACTTC
NA | NA | TRBJ1-1 | TRBV4-2 | CASSQDLETEEAFF | TGTGCCAGCAGCCAAGATCTTGAGACAGAGGAAGCTTTCTTT
NA | NA | TRBJ2-3 | TRBV19 | CASTATPLRSDTQYF | TGTGCCAGTACCGCGACTCCATTGAGGTCGGATACGCAGTATTTT
once | NA | TRBJ1-5 | TRBV5-1 | CASSLGAGAQNQPQHF | TGCGCCAGCAGCTTGGGGGCAGGGGCGCAGAATCAGCCCCAGCATTTT
NA | NA | TRBJ1-2 | TRBV20-1 | CSASMQGGYTF | TGCAGTGCTAGTATGCAGGGGGGCTACACCTTC
NA | TRBD1 | TRBJ1-3 | TRBV9 | CASSARQGTGNTIYF | TGTGCCAGCAGCGCTCGACAGGGGACTGGAAACACCATATATTTT
NA | TRBD1 | TRBJ1-2 | TRBV7-9 | CASSLVGGTGRESSYGYTF | TGTGCCAGCAGCTTAGTCGGTGGGACAGGGCGAGAGTCAAGCTATGGCTACACCTTC
once | TRBD1 | TRBJ2-4 | TRBV9 | CASSPRQGTDIQYF | TGTGCCAGCAGCCCACGACAGGGAACGGACATTCAGTACTTC
NA | TRBD2 | TRBJ2-1 | TRBV7-2 | CASSFLAGGRDEQFF | TGTGCCAGCAGCTTCCTAGCGGGAGGTCGGGATGAGCAGTTCTTC
NA | TRBD1 | TRBJ2-1 | TRBV11-1 | CASKGSGRGSNYNEQFF | TGTGCCAGCAAAGGATCCGGCAGGGGGTCGAACTACAATGAGCAGTTCTTC
NA | NA | TRBJ2-5 | TRBV5-1 | CASRGERGETQYF | TGCGCCAGCCGGGGAGAACGGGGAGAGACCCAGTACTTC
NA | NA | TRBJ1-1 | TRBV19 | CASSSYNREAFF | TGTGCCAGTTCCTCGTACAACCGCGAAGCTTTCTTT
once | TRBD2 | TRBJ2-1 | TRBV7-6 | CASSSSASGRADEQFF | TGTGCCAGCAGCTCGTCCGCTAGCGGGAGGGCCGATGAGCAGTTCTTC
NA | TRBD2 | TRBJ2-2 | TRBV7-9 | CASSLAPGGDTGELFF | TGTGCCAGCAGCTTAGCGCCGGGGGGGGACACCGGGGAGCTGTTTTTT
NA | TRBD1 | TRBJ1-2 | TRBV11-2 | CASSLGQGGQYGYTF | TGTGCCAGCAGCTTGGGACAGGGGGGACAGTATGGCTACACCTTC
NA | NA | TRBJ2-3 | TRBV7-8 | CASSPWVGGDTQYF | TGTGCCAGCAGTCCCTGGGTGGGGGGAGATACGCAGTATTTT
NA | NA | TRBJ2-7 | TRBV28 | CASRQGVSYEQYF | TGTGCCAGCAGGCAGGGCGTCTCCTACGAGCAGTACTTC
NA | NA | TRBJ2-1 | TRBV19 | CASSIEVRLYNEQFF | TGTGCCAGTAGTATAGAGGTCAGGCTATACAATGAGCAGTTCTTC
NA | NA | TRBJ2-7 | TRBV11-3 | CASSPGFPAYEQYF | TGTGCCAGCAGCCCGGGATTCCCGGCCTACGAGCAGTACTTC
NA | NA | TRBJ2-1 | TRBV4-1 | CASSQEVGGRWYNEQFF | TGCGCCAGCAGCCAAGAGGTCGGGGGACGATGGTACAATGAGCAGTTCTTC
few | NA | TRBJ1-2 | TRBV18 | CASSPPSGQHGYTF | TGTGCCAGCTCACCACCATCTGGGCAGCATGGCTACACCTTC
NA | NA | TRBJ2-2 | TRBV19 | CASSVRSLAGELFF | TGTGCCAGTAGTGTGAGAAGCCTCGCCGGGGAGCTGTTTTTT
NA | TRBD1 | TRBJ1-2 | TRBV7-8 | CASSQKIWQGADGYTF | TGTGCCAGCAGCCAAAAAATTTGGCAGGGGGCAGATGGCTACACCTTC
once | NA | TRBJ2-2 | TRBV10-2 | CASRTPGQKNTGELFF | TGCGCCAGCAGGACCCCCGGACAGAAGAACACCGGGGAGCTGTTTTTT
NA | NA | TRBJ1-5 | TRBV7-9 | CASSLGMSWDQPQHF | TGTGCCAGCAGCCTCGGGATGTCGTGGGATCAGCCCCAGCATTTT
NA | TRBD2 | TRBJ2-5 | TRBV7-2 | CASSPGLAGGGETQYF | TGTGCCAGCAGCCCCGGACTAGCGGGGGGTGGAGAGACCCAGTACTTC
NA | TRBD2 | TRBJ2-1 | TRBV4-2 | CASSQDRTSGINEQFF | TGTGCCAGCAGCCAAGATAGGACTAGCGGGATCAATGAGCAGTTCTTC
NA | NA | TRBJ2-5 | TRBV7-3 | CASSSPDVAGRETQYF | TGTGCCAGCAGCTCCCCAGACGTCGCGGGAAGAGAGACCCAGTACTTC
NA | NA | TRBJ2-1 | TRBV18 | CASSPSGVFSYNEQFF | TGTGCCAGCTCACCATCGGGGGTTTTCTCCTACAATGAGCAGTTCTTC
once | NA | TRBJ1-6 | TRBV27 | CASSPSRGSPLHF | TGTGCCAGCAGTCCTTCTCGAGGTTCACCCCTCCACTTT
NA | NA | TRBJ2-7 | TRBV6-1 | CASRTAGSYEQYF | TGTGCCAGCAGGACGGCAGGATCCTACGAGCAGTACTTC
few | NA | TRBJ2-7 | TRBV7-9 | CSSSPQGYEQYF | TGTTCCAGCAGCCCGCAGGGCTACGAGCAGTACTTC
NA | TRBD1 | TRBJ1-2 | TRBV6-4 | CASSGQGTGGYTF | TGTGCCAGCAGTGGACAGGGAACGGGTGGCTACACCTTC
NA | NA | TRBJ1-1 | TRBV7-6 | CATRRSVNTEAFF | TGTGCCACTAGAAGAAGTGTGAACACTGAAGCTTTCTTT
once | NA | TRBJ1-1 | TRBV11-1 | CASSLQAAGKTEAFF | TGTGCCAGCAGCTTACAAGCGGCCGGGAAGACTGAAGCTTTCTTT
NA | TRBD2 | TRBJ2-1 | TRBV5-6 | CASSRRTSGRARIYNEQFF | TGTGCCAGCAGCCGAAGGACTAGCGGGAGGGCAAGGATATACAATGAGCAGTTCTTC
NA | NA | TRBJ1-1 | TRBV5-4 | CATRANTEAFF | TGTGCCACCCGAGCGAACACTGAAGCTTTCTTT
few | TRBD2 | TRBJ2-7 | TRBV28 | CATSGSGGTYEQYF | TGTGCCACCTCAGGGAGCGGGGGAACCTACGAGCAGTACTTC
NA | NA | TRBJ2-7 | TRBV28 | CASSPGYEQYF | TGTGCCAGCAGTCCGGGCTACGAGCAGTACTTC
NA | TRBD2 | TRBJ2-3 | TRBV28 | CASSLLAGGPTDTQYF | TGTGCCAGCAGTTTACTAGCGGGAGGCCCCACAGATACGCAGTATTTT
NA | NA | TRBJ2-2 | TRBV30 | CAWKRFPNTGELFF | TGTGCCTGGAAACGGTTCCCGAACACCGGGGAGCTGTTTTTT
NA | NA | TRBJ1-2 | TRBV5-4 | CASSPRAATRGYGYTF | TGTGCCAGCAGCCCCCGGGCCGCTACCAGGGGCTATGGCTACACCTTC
few | NA | TRBJ2-1 | TRBV7-2 | CASSPQGGEQFF | TGTGCCAGCAGCCCCCAAGGAGGAGAGCAGTTCTTC
NA | TRBD1 | TRBJ2-5 | TRBV23-1 | CASKPEGAGETQYF | TGCGCCAGCAAACCAGAGGGGGCCGGGGAGACCCAGTACTTC
NA | TRBD2 | TRBJ2-5 | TRBV27 | CASSRRLAGGPQETQYF | TGTGCCAGCAGTCGCCGACTAGCGGGGGGCCCCCAAGAGACCCAGTACTTC
NA | NA | TRBJ1-4 | TRBV18 | CASSPGGNNEKLFF | TGTGCCAGCTCACCAGGGGGGAATAATGAAAAACTGTTTTTT